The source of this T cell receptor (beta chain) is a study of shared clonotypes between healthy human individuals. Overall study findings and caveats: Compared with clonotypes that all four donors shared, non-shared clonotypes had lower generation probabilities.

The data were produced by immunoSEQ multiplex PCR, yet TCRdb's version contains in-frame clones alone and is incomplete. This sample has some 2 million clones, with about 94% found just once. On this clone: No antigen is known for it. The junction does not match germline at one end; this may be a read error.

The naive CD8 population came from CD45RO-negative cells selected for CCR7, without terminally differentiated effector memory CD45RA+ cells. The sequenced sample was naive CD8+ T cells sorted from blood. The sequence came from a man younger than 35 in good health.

CDR3 in DNA: TGTGCTAGCAGCCCAGGGACAGCTGGCACCGGGGAGCTGTTTTTT. Protein sequence: CASSPGTAGTGELFF. This chain links TRBV7-7 with TRBJ2-2; 7 nucleotides agree with TRBD1. Germline assignment: CDR1 SSHAT and CDR2 FNYEAQ (reference sequence). The CDR3 is 15 amino acids.